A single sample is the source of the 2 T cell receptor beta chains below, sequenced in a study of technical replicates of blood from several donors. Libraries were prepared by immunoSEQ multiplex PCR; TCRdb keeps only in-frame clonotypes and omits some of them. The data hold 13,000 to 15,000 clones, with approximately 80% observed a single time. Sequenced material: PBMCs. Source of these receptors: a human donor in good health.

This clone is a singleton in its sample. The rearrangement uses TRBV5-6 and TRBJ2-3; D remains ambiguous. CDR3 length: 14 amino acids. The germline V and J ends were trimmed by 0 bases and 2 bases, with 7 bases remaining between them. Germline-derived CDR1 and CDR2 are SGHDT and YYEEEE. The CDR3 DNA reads TGTGCCAGCAGCTTGGCGCAGGCCACAGATACGCAGTATTTT. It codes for CASSLAQATDTQYF.

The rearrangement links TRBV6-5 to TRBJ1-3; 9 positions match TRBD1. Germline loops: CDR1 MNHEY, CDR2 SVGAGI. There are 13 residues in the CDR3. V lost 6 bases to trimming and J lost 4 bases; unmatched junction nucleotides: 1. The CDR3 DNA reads TGTGCCAGCAGCGGGACAGGGGGAAACACCATATATTTT. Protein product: CASSGTGGNTIYF.